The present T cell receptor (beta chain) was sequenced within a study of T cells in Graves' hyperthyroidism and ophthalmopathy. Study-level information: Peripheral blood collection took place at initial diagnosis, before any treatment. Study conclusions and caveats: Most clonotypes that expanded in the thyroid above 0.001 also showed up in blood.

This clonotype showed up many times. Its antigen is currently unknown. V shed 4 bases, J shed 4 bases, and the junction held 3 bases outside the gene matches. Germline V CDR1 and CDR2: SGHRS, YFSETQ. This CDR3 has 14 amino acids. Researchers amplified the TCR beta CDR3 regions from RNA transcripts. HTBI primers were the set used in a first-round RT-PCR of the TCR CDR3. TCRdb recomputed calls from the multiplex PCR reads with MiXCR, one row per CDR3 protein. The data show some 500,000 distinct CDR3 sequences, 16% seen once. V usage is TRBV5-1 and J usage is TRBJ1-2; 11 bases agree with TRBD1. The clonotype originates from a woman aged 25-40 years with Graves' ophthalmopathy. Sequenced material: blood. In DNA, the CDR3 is TGCGCCAGCAGCGGGGACAGGGGGTCCTATGGCTACACCTTC. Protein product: CASSGDRGSYGYTF.